The next 6 T cell receptor beta chains were all read from a single sample in a study of cytomegalovirus exposure and HLA in healthy donors. Primers for the PCR totalled 60 Vbeta and 13 Jbeta. Some clones are missing from TCRdb's copy, which holds only in-frame ones; the method was immunoSEQ multiplex PCR. The listing records 100,000 to 150,000 clones. The specimen was PBMCs. The receptors were sampled from a man younger than 30 in good health and CMV-seronegative.

The chain employs TRBV6-5 and TRBJ1-2; tentatively, D is TRBD1 (6 bases). CDR1 and CDR2 (germline): MNHEY, SVGAGI. The V end was cut by 8 bases, the J end by 4 bases, with 11 bases between. The CDR3 length is 12 residues. The CDR3 is CASRGQSYGYTF. The DNA of the CDR3 is TGTGCCAGCCGAGGACAGTCCTATGGCTACACCTTC.

This chain uses TRBV7-2 with TRBJ1-5; 7 positions agree with TRBD1. Germline-derived CDR1 and CDR2 are SGHTA and FQGNSA. The length of the CDR3 is 15 residues. V was clipped by 5 bases and J by 0 bases; unmatched bases: 4. CDR3 DNA sequence: TGTGCCAGCAGCGTACAGGGGAATAGCAATCAGCCCCAGCATTTT. It translates to CASSVQGNSNQPQHF.

This rearrangement joins TRBV10-3 to TRBJ2-7, with D possibly TRBD1 on 6 matching bases. CDR1 and CDR2 (germline): ENHRY, SYGVKD. Trimming left V 7 bases short and J 4 bases short, with 20 bases between. The CDR3 is made up of 15 amino acids. CDR3 residues: CAITSDSLNPYEQYF. For the CDR3, the DNA is TGTGCCATCACTTCGGACAGCCTAAATCCTTACGAGCAGTACTTC.

The chain employs TRBV19 and TRBJ1-2, with D maybe TRBD1 (5 bases). The CDR3 has 15 amino acids. The germline gives CDR1 LNHDA, CDR2 SQIVND (reference sequence). The germline V and J ends were trimmed by 0 bases and 4 bases, with 12 bases remaining between them. CDR3 coding DNA: TGTGCCAGTAGTATAGAGGCAGGGCGAGGCTATGGCTACACCTTC. It specifies CASSIEAGRGYGYTF.

The J gene is TRBJ1-2, the V gene TRBV6-5; a weak D match, TRBD1 (6 bases). Between the trimmed V and J ends, which lost 4 bases and 4 bases, there was a span of 16 bases. CDR1 is MNHEY, CDR2 SVGAGI, per germline. The CDR3 length is 15 residues. CDR3 amino acids: CASSSDSRGAYGYTF. CDR3 bases: TGTGCCAGCAGTTCGGACAGTCGAGGGGCCTATGGCTACACCTTC.

V is TRBV10-3 and J is TRBJ1-1; D perhaps matches TRBD1 (6 bases). CDR3 size: 14 residues. V lost 3 bases and J lost 2, with 10 bases in between. Per the germline V gene, CDR1 is ENHRY and CDR2 is SYGVKD. CDR3 sequence (DNA): TGTGCCATCAGTGAACGACAGGTAAACACTGAAGCTTTCTTT. Its translation: CAISERQVNTEAFF.